Shown below are 9 T cell receptor beta chains from a single sample sequenced in a study of T cell changes during pregnancy in multiple sclerosis. Only in-frame clones appear in the TCRdb table, and some are missing; sequencing was by immunoSEQ multiplex PCR. The repertoire includes 20,000 to 25,000 clones, more than 80% of them detected once, and around 8% sits in the top ten. Here the sequenced sample was CD8+ T cells from peripheral blood mononuclear cells, taken in the first trimester of pregnancy. The receptors come from a female donor in good health, enrolled as a control in a pregnancy study.

CDR3 loop: CASSQSKGLGQPQHF. Here the CDR3 DNA reads TGCGCCAGCAGCCAATCCAAGGGGCTTGGTCAGCCCCAGCATTTT. The chain has TRBV4-3 and TRBJ1-5; D perhaps matches TRBD1 (5 bases). Deletions cut 2 bases from V and 6 bases from J, with 14 bases between. Germline V lookup: CDR1 LGHNA, CDR2 YSLEER. CDR3 length: 15 amino acids.

This clone came up once. The chain employs TRBV6-5 and TRBJ1-1; the D gene is possibly TRBD1 (5 bases). The CDR3 is 14 amino acids. V was trimmed by 10 bases and J by 0 bases, leaving 15 bases between them. Germline CDR1 reads MNHEY; CDR2 reads SVGAGI. Here the CDR3 DNA reads TGTGCCACCAGATCAGGGCAATTGAACACTGAAGCTTTCTTT. Translating it yields CATRSGQLNTEAFF.

The chain combines TRBV6-4 with TRBJ2-3; 8 positions agree with TRBD2. The CDR3 is 17 residues long. The junction had 14 bases not matched to a gene; V was cut back by 3 bases and J by 6 bases. Germline-derived CDR1 and CDR2 are MRHNA and SNTAGT. Written as DNA, the CDR3 is TGTGCCAGCAGTGAGAGGTGGAGCGGGGGCGCCCCGGATACGCAGTATTTT. Its protein product is CASSERWSGGAPDTQYF.

This clone occurred many times. V gene TRBV9 combines with J gene TRBJ2-5; 9 bases are a match to TRBD2. Germline loops: CDR1 SGDLS, CDR2 YYNGEE. Germline trimming cut 0 bases from V and 5 bases from J; bases unmatched to any gene: 8. This CDR3 is built from 16 residues. The CDR3 protein is CASSVGDSGGRETQYF. Here the CDR3 DNA reads TGTGCCAGCAGCGTAGGCGATAGCGGGGGTCGGGAGACCCAGTACTTC.

The V gene is TRBV29-1, the J gene TRBJ2-7; 10 bases match TRBD1. The length of the CDR3 is 16 residues. Germline trimming cut 6 bases from V and 7 bases from J; bases unmatched to any gene: 18. CDR1 SQVTM and CDR2 ANQGSEA come from the germline V gene. CDR3 coding DNA: TGCAGCGTCGCCCTGTGGGGACAGGGGTCCAATTTGGAGCAGTACTTC. This gives the protein CSVALWGQGSNLEQYF.

This clone appeared a single time. The chain recombines TRBV7-9 with TRBJ1-2; 9 nucleotides line up with TRBD1. Germline V gene data show CDR1 as SEHNR and CDR2 as FQNEAQ (reference sequence). The junction had 3 bases not matched to a gene; V was cut back by 4 bases and J by 3 bases. The CDR3 spans 14 residues. CDR3 coding DNA: TGTGCCAGCAGCTCGGGACAGGGCGACTATGGCTACACCTTC. This sequence encodes CASSSGQGDYGYTF.

The DNA of the CDR3 is TGTGCCAGCAGTTTATACGGTCTAGCGGCAGATACGCAGTATTTT. Translating gives CASSLYGLAADTQYF. V and J are TRBV27 and TRBJ2-3, with 7 bases identical to TRBD2. In germline, CDR1 is MNHEY, CDR2 SMNVEV (reference sequence). The CDR3 has 15 residues. The V gene end was trimmed by 1 base and the J gene end by 4 bases; junction bases not matched to a gene: 5.

This chain links TRBV27 with TRBJ1-5; D gene unclear. Germline V gene sequence: CDR1 MNHEY, CDR2 SMNVEV (reference sequence). V lost 8 bases, J lost 2 bases, and 10 bases lay in between. This CDR3 is built from 13 residues. The CDR3, as DNA: TGTGCCAGCGGCGGGCAGGGCAATCAGCCCCAGCATTTT. It encodes CASGGQGNQPQHF.

The chain is built from TRBV4-2 and TRBJ2-4, with a tentative D call TRBD1 (6 bases). From germline, CDR1 is LGHNA and CDR2 YNFKEQ. The CDR3 has 17 amino acids. V was shortened by 3 bases and J by 0 bases, with 15 bases between the two germline ends. The CDR3 sequence: CASSHRQGMLAKNIQYF. The CDR3 DNA reads as TGTGCCAGCAGCCATCGTCAGGGGATGTTAGCCAAAAACATTCAGTACTTC.